A single sample gave rise to the 26 T cell receptor beta chains below, sequenced in a study of T cell repertoires in cytomegalovirus infection. TCRdb itself ran the reads through MiXCR, one entry per CDR3 protein. The sample shows roughly 140,000 distinct CDR3 sequences, 23% of them seen only once. The sequencing sample was made of PBMCs. These receptors all stem from a human donor in good health (CMV status not recorded). Some clones in this sample may be carry-over from other donors' samples.

The rearrangement joins TRBV4-1 to TRBJ1-1, with 9 bases matching TRBD1. This CDR3 region has 16 residues. J was trimmed by 0 bases and V by 2 bases; bases with no gene match: 4. Per the germline V gene, CDR1 is MGHRA and CDR2 is YSYEKL. CDR3 in DNA: TGCGCCAGCAGCCAATATGGACAGGGGTTGAACACTGAAGCTTTCTTT. Its translation is CASSQYGQGLNTEAFF.

This clonotype was found a few times. The rearrangement uses TRBV28 and TRBJ2-2; no clear D gene. V lost 2 bases and J lost 0, with 7 bases in between. The CDR3 spans 15 residues. CDR1 and CDR2 (germline): MDHEN, SYDVKM. CDR3 bases: TGTGCCAGCAGTTTACCCCAAGCGAACACCGGGGAGCTGTTTTTT. Its protein product is CASSLPQANTGELFF. The entire variable domain, with the rest obtained from reference TRBV28 and TRBJ2-2, is as follows: DVKVTQSSRYLVKRTGEKVFLECVQDMDHENMFWYRQDPGLGLRLIYFSYDVKMKEKGDIPEGYSVSREKKERFSLILESASTNQTSMYLCASSLPQANTGELFFGEGSRLTVL.

In its sample, this clonotype was seen many times. J is TRBJ2-3 and V is TRBV11-2, with TRBD2 matching over 7 bases. Germline CDR1 reads SGHAT; CDR2 reads FQNNGV. Trimming at V came to 5 bases and at J to 4 bases, leaving 6 bases not matched to a gene. The CDR3 spans 14 residues. The CDR3 bases are TGTGCCAGCAGCCTTCAGCGGGGCCCAGATACGCAGTATTTT. Protein: CASSLQRGPDTQYF.

This clonotype turned up a few times. The rearrangement links TRBV30 to TRBJ2-1, with 11 bases matching TRBD2. Trimming at V came to 1 base and at J to 8 bases, leaving 7 bases not matched to a gene. The CDR3 length is 15 residues. Germline CDR1 GTSNPN, CDR2 SVGIG (reference sequence). CDR3 coding DNA: TGTGCCTGGAGTGCCGGGACTAGCGGTCAGGATGAGCAGTTCTTC. Translation: CAWSAGTSGQDEQFF.

The chain uses TRBV7-8 and TRBJ2-7; TRBD1 matches 7 bases. The CDR3 length is 15 residues. Germline CDR1 and CDR2: SGHVS and FQNEAQ. Trimming cost V 5 bases and J 3 bases; bases outside gene matches: 10. For the CDR3, the DNA is TGTGCCAGCAGCCTGGGGACAGAACTCTACTACGAGCAGTACTTC. This encodes CASSLGTELYYEQYF.

The V gene is TRBV20-1, the J gene TRBJ2-5, with D possibly TRBD2 on 8 matching bases. The CDR3 extends over 17 amino acids. V lost 5 bases and J 2 bases, leaving 24 bases between the germline ends. The germline V gene encodes CDR1 DFQATT and CDR2 SNEGSKA (reference sequence). The CDR3 region has the DNA TGCAGTGCTCAGGGGGACCGAAGACTAGCGCCACAAGAGACCCAGTACTTC. Protein product: CSAQGDRRLAPQETQYF.

This clonotype appeared a few times. CDR3 sequence (DNA): TGTGCCAGCAGTCCCAGGGCCTACGAGCAGTACTTC. Its translation is CASSPRAYEQYF. The chain recombines TRBV12-3 or TRBV12-4 with TRBJ2-7; weak D call: TRBD1 (5 bases). There are 12 residues in the CDR3. The V end was cut by 5 bases, the J end by 2 bases, with 7 bases between.

This clonotype is medium-sized in the sample. V usage is TRBV7-8 and J usage is TRBJ2-3, with D perhaps TRBD2 (6 bases). This CDR3 contains 16 residues. Trimming took 2 bases from V and 6 from J, leaving 18 bases between them. The V gene's germline CDR1 is SGHVS and CDR2 FQNEAQ. The CDR3 sequence: CASSLPKASVGDTQYF. CDR3 sequence (DNA): TGTGCCAGCAGCTTACCCAAGGCTAGCGTCGGGGATACGCAGTATTTT.

The chain is built from TRBV2 and TRBJ1-4, with D perhaps matching TRBD1 (6 bases). The V gene's germline CDR1 is SNHLY and CDR2 FYNNEI. The CDR3 length is 15 residues. Trimming shortened V by 6 bases and J by 0 bases, and 11 bases separated the two germline ends. CDR3 region: CASSGGSATNEKLFF. The CDR3, as DNA: TGTGCCAGCAGCGGGGGCAGTGCAACTAATGAAAAACTGTTTTTT.

This clonotype was seen repeatedly, ten times or more. This chain uses TRBV7-2 with TRBJ1-3; D is unclear. Trimming pared 5 bases from V and 0 bases from J, leaving 17 bases between. Looked up from germline, CDR1 is SGHTA and CDR2 is FQGNSA. This CDR3 contains 17 residues. The CDR3 protein is CASSPEGRRASGNTIYF. The CDR3 DNA sequence: TGTGCCAGCAGCCCGGAGGGCCGTCGGGCCTCTGGAAACACCATATATTTT.

This clonotype was found many times. The V call is TRBV7-2, the J call TRBJ1-5, with no clear D. CDR1 and CDR2 (germline): SGHTA, FQGNSA. V was pared by 4 bases and J by 1 base, with 11 bases between. The CDR3 loop spans 15 amino acids. The CDR3 loop reads CASSSRHGSNQPQHF. CDR3 in DNA: TGTGCCAGCAGCTCGAGACACGGAAGCAATCAGCCCCAGCATTTT.

This clonotype was seen more than once but under ten times. The V call is TRBV12-3 or TRBV12-4, the J call TRBJ2-1, with 11 bases lining up with TRBD2. V lost 5 bases, J lost 5 bases, and 8 bases stayed unmatched. CDR3 size: 16 residues. CDR3: CASSPYGTSGDNEQFF. As DNA, the CDR3 is TGTGCCAGCAGTCCATACGGGACTAGCGGTGACAATGAGCAGTTCTTC.

Concerning this clonotype: Since a much larger clone is just one base distant, this may be a read error. The V call is TRBV6-2 or TRBV6-3, the J call TRBJ2-6; no reliable D call. CDR1 and CDR2 from the germline V gene are MNHEY and SVGEGT. This CDR3 has 15 residues. The CDR3 spells CTSTPLISGANVLTF. The CDR3 nucleotides are TGTACCAGCACCCCTCTTATCTCTGGGGCCAACGTCCTGACTTTC.

This clonotype was detected ten times or more. V and J are TRBV12-3 or TRBV12-4 and TRBJ1-5; the D gene is possibly TRBD1 (5 bases). This CDR3 contains 12 residues. V was pared by 6 bases and J by 4 bases, with 7 bases between. The DNA for the CDR3 is TGTGCCAGCAGATCAGGGAATCAGCCCCAGCATTTT. Amino acid sequence: CASRSGNQPQHF.

This clonotype appeared a single time. This may be a read error, as it is one base from a much larger clone. V gene TRBV7-2 combines with J gene TRBJ2-4, with D tentatively TRBD1 (6 bases). CDR1 is SGHTA, CDR2 FQGNSA, per germline. This CDR3 has 17 residues. Trimming pared 6 bases from V and 0 bases from J, leaving 18 bases between. For the CDR3, the DNA is TGTGCCAGCAGACTGGGACAAAATATACTAGCCAAAAACATTCAGTACTTC. Translating it yields CASRLGQNILAKNIQYF.

In its sample, this clonotype was seen many times. The rearrangement uses TRBV28 and TRBJ1-5, with D perhaps matching TRBD1 (5 bases). The CDR3 runs to 17 residues. CDR1 is MDHEN and CDR2 is SYDVKM in the germline V gene. V dropped 3 bases and J dropped 4 bases, with 19 bases sitting between them. DNA for the CDR3: TGTGCCAGCAGTTTGGGTGACAGTGTCCTATCTAATCAGCCCCAGCATTTT. It translates to CASSLGDSVLSNQPQHF.

The V call is TRBV5-4, the J call TRBJ1-2; D is uncertain. Germline CDR1 is SGHNT and CDR2 is YYREEE (reference sequence). There are 12 residues in the CDR3. V lost 3 bases, J lost 4 bases, and 7 bases lay in between. The CDR3 sequence is CASSSPPYGYTF. CDR3 sequence (DNA): TGTGCCAGCAGCTCCCCTCCCTATGGCTACACCTTC.

The table lists this clonotype with a few counts. V gene TRBV10-3 combines with J gene TRBJ2-7; 7 positions match TRBD1. After removal of 2 bases from V and 3 bases from J, the junction contained 7 bases not matched to a gene. There are 15 residues in the CDR3. Germline V lookup: CDR1 ENHRY, CDR2 SYGVKD. CDR3 sequence (DNA): TGTGCCATCAGTGAGCCCGGGACAGTCGTCTACGAGCAGTACTTC. Amino acid sequence: CAISEPGTVVYEQYF.

J is TRBJ1-2 and V is TRBV12-3 or TRBV12-4; 7 bases line up with TRBD1. The CDR3 loop spans 13 amino acids. V lost 6 bases to trimming and J lost 4 bases; unmatched junction nucleotides: 5. The chain's CDR3 is CASSPGQVYGYTF. CDR3 DNA: TGTGCCAGCAGCCCCGGACAGGTCTATGGCTACACCTTC.

This sequence joins TRBV20-1 and TRBJ1-2, with TRBD1 matching 7 bases. CDR3 length: 14 residues. V lost 5 bases, J lost 8 bases, and 14 bases stayed unmatched. The germline V gene encodes CDR1 DFQATT and CDR2 SNEGSKA (reference sequence). The CDR3 DNA reads TGCAGTGCTTACCCCCTGACAGGGAGTGGAGGCTACACCTTC. Translated, it gives CSAYPLTGSGGYTF.

The chain couples TRBV2 to TRBJ2-5, with D possibly matching TRBD2 (5 bases). Trimming removed 7 bases from V and 3 bases from J, with 6 bases in between. CDR3 length equals 11 residues. Germline lookup yields CDR1 SNHLY and CDR2 FYNNEI. CDR3 nucleotides: TGTGCCAGCACGGAGGAAGAGACCCAGTACTTC. Translated: CASTEEETQYF.

This clonotype was recorded a few times. The chain uses TRBV28 and TRBJ2-7; TRBD2 agrees at 7 bases. This CDR3 region has 17 residues. The V segment lost 2 bases and the J segment 6 bases; nucleotides outside the gene matches: 16. Per germline, CDR1 MDHEN and CDR2 SYDVKM. The CDR3 DNA follows: TGTGCCAGCAGTTTACCCATCCCCGGGGCGGGAGCGTCCGAGCAGTACTTC. It yields the protein CASSLPIPGAGASEQYF.

This clonotype was detected only a few times. The rearrangement links TRBV23-1 to TRBJ1-2; 8 bases line up with TRBD1. TRBV23-1 is classed as an ORF, of uncertain function. The trim removed 8 bases at V and 7 bases at J, leaving 18 bases unmatched. The CDR3 is 16 amino acids. In nucleotides, the CDR3 is TGCGCCAGCCTCAGGGAGAGGGACCAGGGGGCGCTTGGCTACACCTTC. This codes for CASLRERDQGALGYTF.

The chain uses TRBV4-3 and TRBJ2-1; D gene uncertain. CDR1 is LGHNA and CDR2 is YSLEER in the germline V gene. V was cut by 0 bases and J by 0 bases, with 6 bases left in between. CDR3 size: 15 residues. CDR3 nucleotides: TGCGCCAGCAGCCAAGACGCGATCTCCTACAATGAGCAGTTCTTC. It translates to CASSQDAISYNEQFF.

J is TRBJ1-4 and V is TRBV28, with 8 bases that match TRBD1. The CDR3 loop spans 14 amino acids. In germline, CDR1 is MDHEN, CDR2 SYDVKM. The trim removed 3 bases at V and 3 bases at J, leaving 0 bases unmatched. The CDR3 sequence is CASSLTGANEKLFF. CDR3 nucleotide sequence: TGTGCCAGCAGTTTGACAGGGGCTAATGAAAAACTGTTTTTT.

Comment on this clonotype: At one boundary the junction diverges from the germline segment, which might be a read error. The chain is built from TRBV11-2 and TRBJ1-1; D possibly corresponds to TRBD1 (5 bases). The germline gives CDR1 SGHAT, CDR2 FQNNGV. The CDR3 runs to 14 residues. The CDR3 protein is CASTPARVNTAAFF. The CDR3 DNA is TGTGCCAGCACCCCGGCCAGGGTGAACACTGCAGCTTTCTTT.